The present entry profiles one TCR beta chain with its context. Libraries were prepared by immunoSEQ multiplex PCR; TCRdb keeps only in-frame clonotypes and omits some of them. The data contain approximately 60,000 clones, about 86% of them singletons. The sample comes from a study of T cells in tuberculosis. Cells were sorted from thawed PBMC rested overnight and stained with GMM-loaded CD1B tetramer, viability dye and anti-CD3. C32 glucose monomycolate from Rhodococcus equi was loaded onto the CD1B tetramers. The sequence came from an adult woman with latent tuberculosis. Sequenced sample: CD1b-GMM tetramer-negative cells sorted from PBMCs.

This CDR3 reads CATSRRGVTSAGELFF. CDR3 nucleotides: TGTGCCACCAGCAGACGGGGGGTCACAAGCGCCGGGGAGCTGTTTTTT. This chain uses TRBV15 with TRBJ2-2, with 7 bases lining up with TRBD2. V shed 2 bases, J shed 6 bases, and the junction held 9 bases outside the gene matches. Germline V gives CDR1 LNHNV, CDR2 YYDKDF (reference sequence). The CDR3 loop spans 16 amino acids.